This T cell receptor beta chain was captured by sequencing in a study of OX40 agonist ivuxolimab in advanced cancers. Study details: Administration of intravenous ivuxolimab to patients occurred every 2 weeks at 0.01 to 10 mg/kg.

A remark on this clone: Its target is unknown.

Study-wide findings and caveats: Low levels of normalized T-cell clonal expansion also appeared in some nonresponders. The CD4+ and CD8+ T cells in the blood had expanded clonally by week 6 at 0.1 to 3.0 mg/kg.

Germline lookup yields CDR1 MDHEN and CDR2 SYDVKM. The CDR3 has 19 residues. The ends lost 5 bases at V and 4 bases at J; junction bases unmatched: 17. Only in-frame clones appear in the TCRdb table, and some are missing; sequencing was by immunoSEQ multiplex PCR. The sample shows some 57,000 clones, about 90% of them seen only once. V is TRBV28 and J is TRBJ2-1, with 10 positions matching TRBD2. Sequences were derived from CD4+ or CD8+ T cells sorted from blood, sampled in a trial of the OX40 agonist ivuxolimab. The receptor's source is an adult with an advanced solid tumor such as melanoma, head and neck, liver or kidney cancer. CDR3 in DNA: TGTGCCAGCAGTCCCAGCGGGAGGGCTCTTAAGGGGCCTTACAATGAGCAGTTCTTC. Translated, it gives CASSPSGRALKGPYNEQFF.